This T cell receptor (beta chain) derives from a study of human T cells and chemical hapten exposure. Study-wide context: Small pooled library volume differences mainly caused per-sample TCR yield variation.

Time point in this sample: healthy volunteer bleed at 2 weeks. Unfractionated whole blood was the source from which total RNA was extracted. Regarding the study as a whole: The number of TCRs over 1 in 1000 frequency stayed unchanged after DPC.

Comments on this clonotype: What it binds is not known.

The study used a library that attached unique molecular identifiers to individual cDNA molecules. In the source study's methods: The number of TCRs in each sample had a median of 95,638 and spanned roughly 23,224 to 750,000. TCRdb reprocessed the RACE reads via MiXCR and lists one record per CDR3 protein. The V and J calls were not made by the authors but by TCRdb's processing. Seen here are approximately 33,000 distinct CDR3 sequences, around 7% observed once, and the top ten hold 8% to 10%. Sequenced sample: whole blood. The receptor comes from a human donor in good health. Some clones in this sample may be carry-over from other donors' samples.

CDR3 sequence (DNA): TGTGCCAGCACTGAGAAGGATGGCTACACCTTC. Translating gives CASTEKDGYTF. The V and J genes are TRBV2 and TRBJ1-2; no definite D call. CDR1 and CDR2 from the germline V gene are SNHLY and FYNNEI. Trimming pared 7 bases from V and 6 bases from J, leaving 9 bases between. This CDR3 region has 11 residues.